These 15 T cell receptor beta chains were sequenced from one sample in a study of blood T cell repertoires in COVID-19. Assay: immunoSEQ multiplex PCR; the TCRdb copy retains only in-frame clones and omits some. The table shows some 220,000 clones, with roughly four fifths occurring only once. The sequenced sample was peripheral blood. These receptors were taken from a woman in her fifties or sixties with acute or convalescent COVID-19.

The chain links TRBV7-8 to TRBJ2-7; 8 bases line up with TRBD2. CDR1 and CDR2 from the germline V gene are SGHVS and FQNEAQ. The CDR3 loop spans 17 amino acids. The ends lost 1 base at V and 2 bases at J; junction bases unmatched: 10. The CDR3 sequence: CASSLVVTSGGTYEQYF. CDR3 nucleotide sequence: TGTGCCAGCAGCTTAGTTGTTACGAGCGGGGGAACCTACGAGCAGTACTTC.

The table lists this clone with a count of one. The chain uses TRBV19 and TRBJ1-1, with 7 bases matching TRBD1. Germline V lookup: CDR1 LNHDA, CDR2 SQIVND (reference sequence). Trimming removed 3 bases from V and 7 bases from J; junction bases left unmatched: 2. The CDR3 is made up of 12 amino acids. CDR3 protein: CASSMAGGEAFF. Written as DNA, the CDR3 is TGTGCCAGTAGTATGGCAGGGGGTGAAGCTTTCTTT.

Here the CDR3 DNA reads TGTGCCAGCAGGGGACAGGGGATGCCTGAAGCTTTCTTT. Its protein product is CASRGQGMPEAFF. The chain joins TRBV6-5 to TRBJ1-1, with 10 bases that match TRBD1. Germline loops: CDR1 MNHEY, CDR2 SVGAGI. The CDR3 covers 13 residues. J lost 6 bases, V lost 6 bases, and 4 bases had no gene match.

The chain couples TRBV5-1 to TRBJ2-3, with D possibly being TRBD1 (5 bases). The CDR3 consists of 15 residues. Germline V gene lookup returns CDR1 SGHRS and CDR2 YFSETQ. V was cut by 1 base and J by 1 base, with 10 bases left in between. The CDR3 DNA reads as TGCGCCAGCAGCTTGACCAGGGCCGGCACAGATACGCAGTATTTT. Protein sequence: CASSLTRAGTDTQYF. Together with reference TRBV5-1 and TRBJ2-3, the CDR3 gives the full variable domain: KAGVTQTPRYLIKTRGQQVTLSCSPISGHRSVSWYQQTPGQGLQFLFEYFSETQRNKGNFPGRFSGRQFSNSRSEMNVSTLELGDSALYLCASSLTRAGTDTQYFGPGTRLTVL.

This sequence joins TRBV5-4 and TRBJ1-3; possibly TRBD1 for D (6 bases). The CDR3 runs 14 residues. The V gene's germline CDR1 is SGHNT and CDR2 YYREEE (reference sequence). Trimming pared 4 bases from V and 3 bases from J, leaving 11 bases between. This CDR3 is CASSQGQFGNTIYF. The CDR3 DNA follows: TGTGCCAGCAGCCAAGGACAGTTTGGAAACACCATATATTTT.

V and J are TRBV6-1 and TRBJ1-3; TRBD1 aligns across 7 bases. Unmatched junction bases numbered 0, after V lost 2 bases and J lost 2 bases. This CDR3 has 14 residues. Germline assignment: CDR1 MNHNS and CDR2 SASEGT. The CDR3 is CASSERGPGNTIYF. The CDR3 DNA follows: TGTGCCAGCAGTGAAAGGGGGCCTGGAAACACCATATATTTT.

In DNA, the CDR3 is TGCGCCAGCAGCAGGATGGGACAGGAGTATGGCTACACCTTC. Its protein product is CASSRMGQEYGYTF. The chain employs TRBV5-1 and TRBJ1-2; 8 nucleotides align to TRBD1. The length of the CDR3 is 14 residues. Germline V CDR1 and CDR2: SGHRS, YFSETQ. V dropped 4 bases and J dropped 5; count of bases not matched to a gene: 7.

This chain connects TRBV7-2 to TRBJ2-5; TRBD2 aligns across 12 bases. Germline V gene data show CDR1 as SGHTA and CDR2 as FQGNSA. The CDR3 is made up of 17 amino acids. V lost 4 bases, J lost 4 bases, and 10 bases stayed unmatched. The CDR3 coding sequence is TGTGCCAGCAGCTCAACCCCGGGACTAGCGGGCCGAGAGACCCAGTACTTC. It yields the protein CASSSTPGLAGRETQYF.

The chain couples TRBV11-2 to TRBJ2-5, with TRBD1 identical over 10 bases. Germline loops: CDR1 SGHAT, CDR2 FQNNGV. CDR3 length: 14 residues. Trimming cost V 5 bases and J 4 bases; bases outside gene matches: 4. The CDR3 DNA sequence: TGTGCCAGCAGCCCGGACAGGGGGACAGAGACCCAGTACTTC. This codes for CASSPDRGTETQYF.

The chain joins TRBV9 to TRBJ2-2; 8 nucleotides line up with TRBD2. The V gene's germline CDR1 is SGDLS and CDR2 YYNGEE. V was clipped by 4 bases and J by 4 bases; unmatched bases: 9. CDR3 length equals 16 residues. The CDR3 sequence: CASSPGLAGFTGELFF. The CDR3 DNA follows: TGTGCCAGCAGCCCAGGACTAGCTGGTTTCACCGGGGAGCTGTTTTTT.

The CDR3 loop reads CASSEAGSQGAYEQYF. CDR3 DNA: TGTGCCAGCAGTGAAGCGGGGTCGCAGGGGGCCTACGAGCAGTACTTC. The chain is built from TRBV6-1 and TRBJ2-7; 7 bases are shared with TRBD1. This CDR3 has 16 amino acids. Per germline, CDR1 MNHNS and CDR2 SASEGT. The trim removed 0 bases at V and 2 bases at J, leaving 7 bases unmatched.

As regards this clone: This specimen includes other DNA sequences encoding the same CDR3. V gene TRBV5-1 combines with J gene TRBJ1-1; D uncertain. The CDR3 runs to 14 residues. The ends were cut back, 0 bases at V and 0 bases at J, with 6 bases in the middle. CDR1 SGHRS and CDR2 YFSETQ come from the germline V gene. CDR3 residues: CASSLASMNTEAFF. The CDR3 bases are TGCGCCAGCAGCTTGGCCTCTATGAACACTGAAGCTTTCTTT.

Comment on this clone: An end of the junction does not agree with germline; a read error may underlie this. The J gene is TRBJ1-2, the V gene TRBV29-1, with D perhaps TRBD1 (6 bases). From germline, CDR1 is SQVTM and CDR2 ANQGSEA. The CDR3 spans 10 residues. The CDR3 bases are TGCAGCGTTGAAGATGACAGGCCTATGTTC. Encoded protein: CSVEDDRPMF.

The gene calls are TRBV6-7 and TRBJ1-4; 7 bases map to TRBD1. TRBV6-7 falls under the ORF class, with uncertain function. The J segment lost 5 bases and the V segment lost 0 bases, leaving 12 bases of the junction unmatched. CDR3 length: 18 residues. CDR3 region: CASSYSTPGGMWNEKLFF. The CDR3 DNA reads as TGTGCCAGCAGTTACTCGACCCCAGGGGGTATGTGGAATGAAAAACTGTTTTTT.

The count of this clone is one. The chain employs TRBV3-1 (or the pseudogene TRBV3-2) and TRBJ2-1; 8 bases fit TRBD2. The CDR3 totals 16 residues. The germline V gene encodes CDR1 LGHDT and CDR2 YNNKEL (reference sequence). J gave up 9 bases and V 1 base, and 11 bases lay outside the gene matches. For the CDR3, the DNA is TGTGCCAGCAGCCAAGCGGGGGGGGGCGCATTAGGTGAGCAGTTCTTC. This encodes CASSQAGGGALGEQFF.